These 29 T cell receptor beta chains came from one sample sequenced in a study of OX40 agonist ivuxolimab in advanced cancers. Method: immunoSEQ multiplex PCR; TCRdb's copy keeps in-frame clones and lacks some. In the table there are approximately 66,000 clones, about 91% of which are singletons. The sample here was CD4+ or CD8+ T cells sorted from blood, taken in a trial of the OX40 agonist ivuxolimab. The receptors derive from an adult with an advanced solid tumor such as melanoma, head and neck, liver or kidney cancer.

This chain joins TRBV6-1 and TRBJ2-3; tentative D call: TRBD2 (5 bases). Per germline, CDR1 MNHNS and CDR2 SASEGT. V lost 5 bases, J lost 0 bases, and 12 bases lay in between. The CDR3 is made up of 15 amino acids. This CDR3 reads CASSLDYPSTDTQYF. The CDR3, as DNA: TGTGCCAGCAGTCTCGACTACCCTAGCACAGATACGCAGTATTTT.

CDR3 sequence (DNA): TGCGCCAGCAGCAGCTCAGGGGATGGGGCCAACGTCCTGACTTTC. Translating gives CASSSSGDGANVLTF. This rearrangement joins TRBV5-1 to TRBJ2-6, with D perhaps matching TRBD1 (6 bases). V was shortened by 4 bases and J by 3 bases, with 11 bases between the two germline ends. The CDR3 has 15 residues. CDR1 and CDR2 from the germline V gene are SGHRS and YFSETQ.

The chain has TRBV6-5 and TRBJ1-6; tentatively, D is TRBD1 (6 bases). The V and J ends lost 5 bases and 4 bases respectively, with 9 bases between them. From germline, CDR1 is MNHEY and CDR2 SVGAGI. The CDR3 consists of 14 residues. The CDR3 sequence: CASSRTEYNSPLHF. The CDR3 DNA reads as TGTGCCAGCAGTCGGACAGAGTATAATTCACCCCTCCACTTT.

This clone was detected only a few times. This chain links TRBV7-6 with TRBJ1-6; 7 positions match TRBD1. The J segment lost 7 bases and the V segment lost 4 bases, leaving 7 bases of the junction unmatched. Per the germline V gene, CDR1 is SGHVS and CDR2 is FNYEAQ. The CDR3 consists of 15 residues. Here the CDR3 reads CASSSIQGKNSPLHF. The DNA for the CDR3 is TGTGCCAGCAGCTCAATACAGGGGAAGAATTCACCCCTCCACTTT. The full variable domain, completed using reference TRBV7-6 and TRBJ1-6, is GAGVSQSPRYKVTKRGQDVALRCDPISGHVSLYWYRQALGQGPEFLTYFNYEAQQDKSGLPNDRFSAERPEGSISTLTIQRTEQRDSAMYRCASSSIQGKNSPLHFGNGTRLTVT.

The chain employs TRBV5-1 and TRBJ2-2, with 8 positions matching TRBD1. CDR3 length equals 14 residues. J was trimmed by 1 base and V by 7 bases; bases with no gene match: 3. Germline CDR1 SGHRS, CDR2 YFSETQ. The CDR3 sequence is CASRDRLNTGELFF. The DNA of the CDR3 is TGCGCCAGCCGGGACAGGCTGAACACCGGGGAGCTGTTTTTT.

This chain connects TRBV5-1 to TRBJ2-2, with D maybe TRBD2 (6 bases). The CDR3 runs to 15 residues. Deletions cut 4 bases from V and 3 bases from J, with 13 bases between. Germline V gene data show CDR1 as SGHRS and CDR2 as YFSETQ. The CDR3 is CASSLRDSHTGELFF. The CDR3 nucleotides are TGCGCCAGCAGCCTCCGGGACTCTCACACCGGGGAGCTGTTTTTT.

J is TRBJ1-5 and V is TRBV6-4, with TRBD1 matching 7 bases. CDR1 MRHNA and CDR2 SNTAGT come from the germline V gene. The CDR3 runs 14 residues. Germline trimming cut 6 bases from V and 7 bases from J; bases unmatched to any gene: 9. CDR3 coding DNA: TGTGCCAGCAGACTCAGGGGGGTGGGCCAGCCCCAGCATTTT. As protein: CASRLRGVGQPQHF.

V and J are TRBV18 and TRBJ1-4; TRBD1 is a possible D gene (6 bases). The germline V gene has CDR1 KGHSH and CDR2 LQKENI. The CDR3 contains 15 residues. V gave up 0 bases and J gave up 10 bases, with 15 bases separating them. The CDR3 nucleotides are TGTGCCAGCTCACCACCAGTCGAGGGGGAGGGAAAACTGTTTTTT. Encoded protein: CASSPPVEGEGKLFF.

The chain recombines TRBV6-5 with TRBJ1-1; tentatively, D is TRBD1 (5 bases). The CDR3 has 14 residues. CDR1 is MNHEY and CDR2 is SVGAGI in the germline V gene. V was trimmed by 8 bases and J by 2 bases, leaving 15 bases between them. CDR3 in DNA: TGTGCCAGCGAACCATGGGGCCGCAACACTGAAGCTTTCTTT. Its translation: CASEPWGRNTEAFF.

The chain is built from TRBV7-2 and TRBJ1-3; D gene ambiguous. The germline V gene encodes CDR1 SGHTA and CDR2 FQGNSA. Trimming shortened V by 5 bases and J by 0 bases, and 14 bases separated the two germline ends. The CDR3 extends over 16 amino acids. In nucleotides, the CDR3 is TGTGCCAGCAGCCCAAACGAAGCGAACTCTGGAAACACCATATATTTT. This translates into CASSPNEANSGNTIYF.

This clone was seen a handful of times. The chain joins TRBV6-5 to TRBJ2-5; 11 bases agree with TRBD2. The CDR3 has 14 amino acids. Per the germline V gene, CDR1 is MNHEY and CDR2 is SVGAGI. The V segment lost 6 bases and the J segment 2 bases; nucleotides outside the gene matches: 2. The CDR3 region is CASRRLAGQETQYF. CDR3 bases: TGTGCCAGCAGGCGACTAGCGGGGCAAGAGACCCAGTACTTC.

The chain couples TRBV4-1 to TRBJ1-3, with a tentative D call TRBD1 (5 bases). Trimming cost V 4 bases and J 0 bases, with 13 bases left between them. Germline loops: CDR1 MGHRA, CDR2 YSYEKL. This CDR3 comprises 16 residues. In DNA form, the CDR3 reads TGCGCCAGCAGCCGCGGGGCCGCTAGCTCTGGAAACACCATATATTTT. Its protein product is CASSRGAASSGNTIYF.

V gene TRBV4-1 combines with J gene TRBJ1-2, with D unclear. The germline V and J ends were trimmed by 1 base and 8 bases, with 11 bases remaining between them. From germline, CDR1 is MGHRA and CDR2 YSYEKL. The CDR3 covers 13 residues. CDR3: CASSQGTGYGYTF. CDR3 DNA: TGCGCCAGCAGCCAAGGGACCGGTTACGGCTACACCTTC.

The V gene is TRBV5-1, the J gene TRBJ2-5, with 12 bases aligning to TRBD2. CDR3 size: 15 residues. Trimming cost V 3 bases and J 3 bases; bases outside gene matches: 3. Germline CDR1 and CDR2: SGHRS and YFSETQ. The CDR3 DNA sequence: TGCGCCAGCAGCTCAGGACTAGCGGGGAAAGAGACCCAGTACTTC. Protein: CASSSGLAGKETQYF.

This clone was seen only once. This chain connects TRBV10-3 to TRBJ2-6; D not certain. There are 15 residues in the CDR3. V lost 7 bases, J lost 2 bases, and 12 bases lay in between. Germline V gene lookup returns CDR1 ENHRY and CDR2 SYGVKD. The CDR3 protein is CAINPGPTGANVLTF. CDR3 DNA: TGTGCCATCAATCCAGGCCCTACTGGGGCCAACGTCCTGACTTTC.

The chain carries TRBV21-1 and TRBJ2-3; the D call TRBD1 from the table was never checked on the DNA. TRBV21-1 is a documented pseudogene. The CDR3 extends over 16 amino acids. The CDR3, as DNA: TGTGCCAGCAGCAAAGTTGAGACAGGGAGGACAGATACGCAGTATTTT. Encoded protein: CASSKVETGRTDTQYF.

The rearrangement uses TRBV5-1 and TRBJ2-1; possibly TRBD2 for D (5 bases). This CDR3 has 13 residues. Trimming stripped 0 bases from V and 9 bases from J, with 10 bases between. CDR1 is SGHRS, CDR2 YFSETQ, per germline. CDR3 loop: CASSLAPEGEQFF. CDR3 DNA sequence: TGCGCCAGCAGCTTGGCCCCCGAGGGTGAGCAGTTCTTC.

The chain recombines TRBV6-1 with TRBJ2-5, with 14 bases lining up with TRBD2. CDR1 and CDR2 from the germline V gene are MNHNS and SASEGT. The trim removed 9 bases at V and 7 bases at J, leaving 7 bases unmatched. The CDR3 is made up of 14 amino acids. CDR3 amino acids: CASTGLAGDRTQYF. CDR3 DNA: TGTGCCAGTACGGGACTAGCGGGGGATAGGACCCAGTACTTC.

The chain couples TRBV19 to TRBJ2-2, with D hard to call. CDR1 and CDR2 (germline): LNHDA, SQIVND (reference sequence). Trimming took 1 base from V and 6 from J, leaving 6 bases between them. The CDR3 is made up of 13 amino acids. As DNA, the CDR3 is TGTGCCAGTAGTATAGGCGCAGCCGGGGAGCTGTTTTTT. Its translation is CASSIGAAGELFF.

This rearrangement joins TRBV6-6 to TRBJ1-6, with D hard to call. The CDR3 contains 14 residues. Germline-derived CDR1 and CDR2 are MNHNY and SVGAGI (reference sequence). The V and J ends lost 6 bases and 10 bases respectively, with 16 bases between them. CDR3 in DNA: TGTGCCAGCAGCTACCTTGTCGAGTCCTCACCCCTCCACTTT. It translates to CASSYLVESSPLHF.

This clone appeared a single time. The chain links TRBV28 to TRBJ2-3; 11 bases agree with TRBD2. This CDR3 spans 14 amino acids. The V gene end was trimmed by 8 bases and the J gene end by 7 bases; junction bases not matched to a gene: 8. Germline V gene lookup returns CDR1 MDHEN and CDR2 SYDVKM. CDR3 amino acids: CASSLIAGGNTQYF. DNA of the CDR3: TGTGCCAGCTCCCTTATAGCGGGGGGGAATACGCAGTATTTT. Full variable domain (remainder filled in from reference TRBV28 and TRBJ2-3): DVKVTQSSRYLVKRTGEKVFLECVQDMDHENMFWYRQDPGLGLRLIYFSYDVKMKEKGDIPEGYSVSREKKERFSLILESASTNQTSMYLCASSLIAGGNTQYFGPGTRLTVL.

This chain links TRBV4-1 with TRBJ1-2; D might be TRBD1 (5 bases). The CDR3 consists of 15 residues. The ends were cut back, 7 bases at V and 4 bases at J, with 19 bases in the middle. Germline V CDR1 and CDR2: MGHRA, YSYEKL. The DNA for the CDR3 is TGCGCCAGCACGCCTCAAACGACAGACTTCTATGGCTACACCTTC. Translating it yields CASTPQTTDFYGYTF.

This clone was observed a handful of times. This chain uses TRBV30 with TRBJ1-3; D remains ambiguous. This CDR3 region has 16 residues. Trimming removed 2 bases from V and 4 bases from J, with 18 bases in between. The germline CDR1 and CDR2 sequences are GTSNPN and SVGIG (reference sequence). The chain's CDR3 is CAWSPSRTPRGNTIYF. Here the CDR3 DNA reads TGTGCCTGGAGTCCCAGTAGAACCCCTAGGGGAAACACCATATATTTT.

This rearrangement joins TRBV18 to TRBJ1-1, with D perhaps TRBD1 (6 bases). Germline assignment: CDR1 KGHSH and CDR2 LQKENI. V was cut by 6 bases and J by 0 bases, with 20 bases left in between. CDR3 length: 17 amino acids. In DNA form, the CDR3 reads TGTGCCAGCTCCCAGGGACAAGGAGTATGGTTGAACACTGAAGCTTTCTTT. Encoded protein: CASSQGQGVWLNTEAFF.

CDR3 sequence: CASRRPGLDYEQYF. DNA for the CDR3: TGTGCCAGCAGACGCCCGGGCCTTGACTACGAGCAGTACTTC. The chain uses TRBV7-2 and TRBJ2-7; D is ambiguous. Between the trimmed V and J ends, which lost 6 bases and 3 bases, there was a span of 15 bases. The CDR3 loop spans 14 amino acids. The germline V gene encodes CDR1 SGHTA and CDR2 FQGNSA.

The chain links TRBV9 to TRBJ1-2; D not resolved. CDR3 length: 14 residues. V lost 0 bases, J lost 2 bases, and 8 bases lay in between. The V gene's germline CDR1 is SGDLS and CDR2 YYNGEE. The chain's CDR3 is CASSVDIENYGYTF. The CDR3, as DNA: TGTGCCAGCAGCGTAGATATAGAAAACTATGGCTACACCTTC.

This clone was detected only once. This chain links TRBV7-8 with TRBJ2-7; D is ambiguous. The germline V gene encodes CDR1 SGHVS and CDR2 FQNEAQ. The V end lost 4 bases, the J end lost 0 bases, and 7 bases lay between the germline ends. The CDR3 runs to 13 residues. The CDR3 bases are TGTGCCAGCAGCTCCCCTGTCTCCTACGAGCAGTACTTC. Its protein is CASSSPVSYEQYF. Combining the CDR3 with reference TRBV7-8 and TRBJ2-7 gives the whole variable domain GAGVSQSPRYKVAKRGQDVALRCDPISGHVSLFWYQQALGQGPEFLTYFQNEAQLDKSGLPSDRFFAERPEGSVSTLKIQRTQQEDSAVYLCASSSPVSYEQYFGPGTRLTVT.

The rearrangement joins TRBV9 to TRBJ1-4, with unresolved D. Trimming removed 0 bases at V and 5 bases at J, with 8 bases between. The CDR3 spans 14 residues. In germline, CDR1 is SGDLS, CDR2 YYNGEE. The DNA of the CDR3 is TGTGCCAGCAGCGTAGAAGCCGGGAATGAAAAACTGTTTTTT. Its protein is CASSVEAGNEKLFF.

The chain has TRBV5-6 and TRBJ1-4, with TRBD1 identical over 11 bases. This CDR3 spans 15 amino acids. Germline trimming cut 3 bases from V and 7 bases from J; bases unmatched to any gene: 5. Germline V CDR1 and CDR2: SGHDT, YYEEEE. In nucleotides, the CDR3 is TGTGCCAGCAGCTCAACCGGGACAGGGGGTGAAAAACTGTTTTTT. Residues: CASSSTGTGGEKLFF.